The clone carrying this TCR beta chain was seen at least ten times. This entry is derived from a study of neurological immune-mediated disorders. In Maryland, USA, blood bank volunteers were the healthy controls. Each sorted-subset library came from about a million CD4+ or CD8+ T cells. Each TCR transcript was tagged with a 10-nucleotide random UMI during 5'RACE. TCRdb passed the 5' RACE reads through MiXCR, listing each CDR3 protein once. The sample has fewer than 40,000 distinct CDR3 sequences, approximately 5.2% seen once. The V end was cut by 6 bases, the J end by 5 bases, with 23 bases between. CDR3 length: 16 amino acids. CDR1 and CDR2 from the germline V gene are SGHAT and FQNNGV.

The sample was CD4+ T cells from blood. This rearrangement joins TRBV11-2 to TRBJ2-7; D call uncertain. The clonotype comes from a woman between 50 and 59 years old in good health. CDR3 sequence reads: CASRRFRGRTTHEQYF. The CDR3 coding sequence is TGTGCCAGCAGGCGATTCAGAGGCCGAACCACTCACGAGCAGTACTTC.